This T cell receptor beta chain was sequenced for a study of T cells in Graves' hyperthyroidism and ophthalmopathy. Points from the study as a whole: Peripheral blood also featured most of the thyroid clonotypes expanded above 0.001.

Template material for amplifying TCR beta CDR3 regions consisted of RNA transcripts. In the first-round RT-PCR of the TCR CDR3, the HTBI primer set was used. Via MiXCR, TCRdb re-called the multiplex PCR reads, giving one row per CDR3 protein. The table has around 440,000 distinct CDR3 sequences, 15% to 19% seen once. At least ten counts were recorded for this clonotype. Its antigen remains unidentified. Germline V CDR1 and CDR2: LGHDT, YNNKEL (reference sequence). This CDR3 has 11 residues. The V end was cut by 3 bases, the J end by 4 bases, with 3 bases between. Diagnosing involved the use of clinical symptoms, serum thyroxine and TRAb, thyroid ultrasound and orbital computed tomography.

The sample comprised blood. The V and J genes are TRBV3-1 and TRBJ2-5; D is unresolved. The TCR comes from a woman under 30 with Graves' hyperthyroidism. Here the CDR3 reads CASSQGETQYF. The CDR3 DNA is TGTGCCAGCAGCCAGGGAGAGACCCAGTACTTC.